These T cell receptor beta chains were read from a single sample in a study of cytomegalovirus exposure and HLA in healthy donors. Data came from immunoSEQ multiplex PCR; TCRdb stores just in-frame clones and leaves some out. The data contain some 76,000 clones, 65% to 85% of them singletons. The sequencing input was PBMCs. The source is a woman aged 50 to 60 in good health and CMV-seronegative. The CDR3 runs from the conserved cysteine through the conserved F or W. The D gene is left open where the match is weak. The listing skips clone size in some rows; elsewhere it reads once, few, many or a size class.

clone size: -
D gene: -
J gene: TRBJ2-2
V gene: TRBV18
CDR3 DNA: TGTGCCAGCTCACCAAGGGGGAACACCGGGGAGCTGTTTTTT
CDR3 protein: CASSPRGNTGELFF

clone size: -
D gene: -
J gene: TRBJ1-2
V gene: TRBV18
CDR3 DNA: TGTGCCAGCTCACCACCGGGGGCCTATGGCTACACCTTC
CDR3 protein: CASSPPGAYGYTF

clone size: -
D gene: -
J gene: TRBJ1-3
V gene: TRBV7-2
CDR3 DNA: TGTGCCAGCAGTCGCGTTGTTGGGCCTGGAAACACCATATATTTT
CDR3 protein: CASSRVVGPGNTIYF

clone size: few
D gene: TRBD1
J gene: TRBJ2-3
V gene: TRBV7-2
CDR3 DNA: TGTGCCAGCAGCATAGGACAGGGGACAGATACGCAGTATTTT
CDR3 protein: CASSIGQGTDTQYF

clone size: -
D gene: -
J gene: TRBJ1-5
V gene: TRBV4-1
CDR3 DNA: TGCGCCAGCAGCCAAGATCGGGGGGTGGGGAGCAATCAGCCCCAGCATTTT
CDR3 protein: CASSQDRGVGSNQPQHF

clone size: -
D gene: -
J gene: TRBJ2-5
V gene: TRBV27
CDR3 DNA: TGTGCCAGCAGGGGGACTCCCAGCGAGAAGCAGTACTTC
CDR3 protein: CASRGTPSEKQYF

clone size: -
D gene: -
J gene: TRBJ1-4
V gene: TRBV4-2
CDR3 DNA: TGTGCCAGCCGCAGGGACTATAATGAAAAACTGTTTTTT
CDR3 protein: CASRRDYNEKLFF

clone size: once
D gene: -
J gene: TRBJ1-1
V gene: TRBV4-1
CDR3 DNA: TGCGCCAGCAGTCAACAAATGAACACTGAAGCTTTCTTT
CDR3 protein: CASSQQMNTEAFF

clone size: -
D gene: TRBD2
J gene: TRBJ2-3
V gene: TRBV5-1
CDR3 DNA: TGCGCCAGCAGCCGACTAGCGGCAAGCACAGATACGCAGTATTTT
CDR3 protein: CASSRLAASTDTQYF

clone size: -
D gene: -
J gene: TRBJ2-7
V gene: TRBV12-2
CDR3 DNA: TGTGCAAGTCGCTTAGCAGGCCCCGGGTCTAGCGGGAGGGGGGAGCAGTACTTC
CDR3 protein: CASRLAGPGSSGRGEQYF

clone size: -
D gene: -
J gene: TRBJ2-2
V gene: TRBV7-8
CDR3 DNA: TGTGCCAGCAGCTTAAGGGCAGCGGGCACCGGGGAGCTGTTTTTT
CDR3 protein: CASSLRAAGTGELFF

clone size: -
D gene: TRBD1
J gene: TRBJ1-2
V gene: TRBV7-2
CDR3 DNA: TGTGCCAGCAGCCTAGATGGGACAGGGGGCGCGGGTGGCTACACCTTC
CDR3 protein: CASSLDGTGGAGGYTF

clone size: -
D gene: -
J gene: TRBJ1-1
V gene: TRBV6-6
CDR3 DNA: TGTGCCAGCAACCAGAAATATCTGAACACTGAAGCTTTCTTT
CDR3 protein: CASNQKYLNTEAFF

clone size: -
D gene: -
J gene: TRBJ1-5
V gene: TRBV6-1
CDR3 DNA: TGTGCCAGCAGTGAAGGTCGCCCGGGAAGGGTTTATAGCAATCAGCCCCAGCATTTT
CDR3 protein: CASSEGRPGRVYSNQPQHF

clone size: -
D gene: TRBD2
J gene: TRBJ2-4
V gene: TRBV5-4
CDR3 DNA: TGTGCCAGCAGCCACGGACTAGCGGGGGCTACGGGAAACATTCAGTACTTC
CDR3 protein: CASSHGLAGATGNIQYF

clone size: few
D gene: -
J gene: TRBJ1-4
V gene: TRBV2
CDR3 DNA: TGTGCCAGCACCCCGGAGCCAAAGGATGAAAAACTGTTTTTT
CDR3 protein: CASTPEPKDEKLFF

clone size: -
D gene: -
J gene: TRBJ1-4
V gene: TRBV6-5
CDR3 DNA: TGTGCCAGCAGTACCTACAGGGACAACAATGAAGAACTGTTTTTT
CDR3 protein: CASSTYRDNNEELFF

clone size: -
D gene: -
J gene: TRBJ2-5
V gene: TRBV7-2
CDR3 DNA: TGTGCCAGCAGCTTGACTAGAGACAAGACCCAGTACTTC
CDR3 protein: CASSLTRDKTQYF

clone size: -
D gene: -
J gene: TRBJ2-6
V gene: TRBV9
CDR3 DNA: TGTGCCAGCAGCGTTGGCCTCACCTCTGGGGCCAACGTCCTGACTTTC
CDR3 protein: CASSVGLTSGANVLTF

clone size: -
D gene: -
J gene: TRBJ2-7
V gene: TRBV7-3
CDR3 DNA: TGTGCCAGCAGCTTAAATGGGGTAGCGTCCTACGAGCAGTACTTC
CDR3 protein: CASSLNGVASYEQYF

clone size: -
D gene: -
J gene: TRBJ2-7
V gene: TRBV7-9
CDR3 DNA: TGTGCCAGCAGCCCCATCTTGAGCTCCTACGAGCAGTACTTC
CDR3 protein: CASSPILSSYEQYF

clone size: -
D gene: TRBD1
J gene: TRBJ1-3
V gene: TRBV10-3
CDR3 DNA: TGTGCCATCACCTCAGGGGGCAACCATCTTGGAAACACCATATATTTT
CDR3 protein: CAITSGGNHLGNTIYF

clone size: -
D gene: -
J gene: TRBJ2-5
V gene: TRBV9
CDR3 DNA: TGTGCCAGCAGTGTGGGACTCAGGGAGACCCAGTACTTC
CDR3 protein: CASSVGLRETQYF

clone size: -
D gene: -
J gene: TRBJ1-2
V gene: TRBV6-5
CDR3 DNA: TGTGCCAGCAGTTACTCGCCAGGGGAAATCTATGGCTACACCTTC
CDR3 protein: CASSYSPGEIYGYTF

clone size: -
D gene: -
J gene: TRBJ2-1
V gene: TRBV29-1
CDR3 DNA: TGCAGCGTTGAACGGAGCTCCTACAATGAGCAGTTCTTC
CDR3 protein: CSVERSSYNEQFF

clone size: -
D gene: TRBD1
J gene: TRBJ2-2
V gene: TRBV2
CDR3 DNA: TGTGCCAGCAGTCCACAGGGGGCCACGAACACCGGGGAGCTGTTTTTT
CDR3 protein: CASSPQGATNTGELFF

clone size: once
D gene: -
J gene: TRBJ1-1
V gene: TRBV28
CDR3 DNA: TGTGCCAGCAGCCCAGCAGGCACTGAAGCTTTCTTT
CDR3 protein: CASSPAGTEAFF

clone size: -
D gene: -
J gene: TRBJ1-1
V gene: TRBV5-1
CDR3 DNA: TGCGCCAGCAGCTCCCCCACGGGGGGCACTGAAGCTTTCTTT
CDR3 protein: CASSSPTGGTEAFF

clone size: -
D gene: TRBD1
J gene: TRBJ1-4
V gene: TRBV25-1
CDR3 DNA: TGTGCCAGCAGTGAGGGACAGGGGGCCCATAATGAAAAACTGTTTTTT
CDR3 protein: CASSEGQGAHNEKLFF

clone size: -
D gene: -
J gene: TRBJ2-7
V gene: TRBV5-4
CDR3 DNA: TGTGCCAGCAGCTTGTTAGTCGGGACCTACGAGCAGTACTTC
CDR3 protein: CASSLLVGTYEQYF

clone size: once
D gene: -
J gene: TRBJ1-1
V gene: TRBV4-1
CDR3 DNA: TGCGCCAGCAGCCAAGATAGGGTAGGGGACACTGAAGCTTCCTTT
CDR3 protein: CASSQDRVGDTEASF

clone size: -
D gene: TRBD1
J gene: TRBJ2-1
V gene: TRBV7-3
CDR3 DNA: TGTGCCAGCAGCTTAGCCACAGGGGGGCAACTCTCCTACAATGAGCAGTTCTTC
CDR3 protein: CASSLATGGQLSYNEQFF

clone size: -
D gene: -
J gene: TRBJ1-6
V gene: TRBV5-1
CDR3 DNA: TGCGCCACGTCGACAGGACGAGATTCACCCCTCCACTTT
CDR3 protein: CATSTGRDSPLHF

clone size: -
D gene: TRBD1
J gene: TRBJ1-2
V gene: TRBV4-1
CDR3 DNA: TGCGCCAGCAGCCAAGACTGGGACAGGGGTCCCCCCTCTAACTATGGCTACACCTTC
CDR3 protein: CASSQDWDRGPPSNYGYTF

clone size: few
D gene: -
J gene: TRBJ2-2
V gene: TRBV5-1
CDR3 DNA: TGCGCCAGCAGCTTGGCCCAACGGTTCGGGGAGCTGTTTTTT
CDR3 protein: CASSLAQRFGELFF

clone size: -
D gene: TRBD1
J gene: TRBJ2-1
V gene: TRBV7-9
CDR3 DNA: TGTGCCAGCAGCTCGACAGGGGGAGGCTTGGGGGGCAATGAGCAGTTCTTC
CDR3 protein: CASSSTGGGLGGNEQFF

clone size: -
D gene: TRBD1
J gene: TRBJ1-4
V gene: TRBV7-9
CDR3 DNA: TGTGCCAGCAGGACCGGGACAGGGGATGAAAAACTGTTTTTT
CDR3 protein: CASRTGTGDEKLFF

clone size: -
D gene: -
J gene: TRBJ1-2
V gene: TRBV5-4
CDR3 DNA: TGTGCCAGCAGCCTGGGGGGAGGGGCCGAGCATGGCTACACCTTC
CDR3 protein: CASSLGGGAEHGYTF

clone size: -
D gene: TRBD1
J gene: TRBJ2-5
V gene: TRBV7-6
CDR3 DNA: TGTGCCAGCAGCGCACGGACAGGGAGGATGGGCCAAGAGACCCAGTACTTC
CDR3 protein: CASSARTGRMGQETQYF

clone size: -
D gene: TRBD1
J gene: TRBJ1-1
V gene: TRBV10-3
CDR3 DNA: TGTGCCATCAGACCGGGACAGGGGGCGCGAACTGAAGCTTTCTTT
CDR3 protein: CAIRPGQGARTEAFF

clone size: -
D gene: -
J gene: TRBJ2-5
V gene: TRBV5-1
CDR3 DNA: TGCGCCAGCAGCTCTATCGCCGGGGAGACCCAGTACTTC
CDR3 protein: CASSSIAGETQYF

clone size: -
D gene: -
J gene: TRBJ2-1
V gene: TRBV9
CDR3 DNA: TGTGCCAGCAGCTTAGGGGGAGAAGGATCCTACAATGAGCAGTTCTTC
CDR3 protein: CASSLGGEGSYNEQFF

clone size: -
D gene: -
J gene: TRBJ1-4
V gene: TRBV14
CDR3 DNA: TGTGCCAGCAGCCACCGTGAGGGGGGGACTAATGAAAAACTGTTTTTT
CDR3 protein: CASSHREGGTNEKLFF

clone size: -
D gene: -
J gene: TRBJ1-2
V gene: TRBV5-4
CDR3 DNA: TGTGCCAGCAGCTTGGAAGGGAGCTATGGCTACACCTTC
CDR3 protein: CASSLEGSYGYTF

clone size: -
D gene: -
J gene: TRBJ2-2
V gene: TRBV5-4
CDR3 DNA: TGTGCCAGCAGCTCCGAAAAGCCGGCGAACACCGGGGAGCTGTTTTTT
CDR3 protein: CASSSEKPANTGELFF

clone size: -
D gene: TRBD1
J gene: TRBJ2-3
V gene: TRBV28
CDR3 DNA: TGTGCCAGCAGTCCGGCAGGGGGTCGCACAGATACGCAGTATTTT
CDR3 protein: CASSPAGGRTDTQYF

clone size: -
D gene: -
J gene: TRBJ2-5
V gene: TRBV5-4
CDR3 DNA: TGTGCCAGCAGCCTCGATGAGGGTAGGCAAGAGACCCAGTACTTC
CDR3 protein: CASSLDEGRQETQYF

clone size: few
D gene: TRBD1
J gene: TRBJ2-7
V gene: TRBV27
CDR3 DNA: TGTGCCACCATGGGGACAGGGAGCTCCTACGAGCAGTACTTC
CDR3 protein: CATMGTGSSYEQYF

clone size: -
D gene: -
J gene: TRBJ1-4
V gene: TRBV6-6
CDR3 DNA: TGTGCCAGCACCTCACTATTAGGACTGCTTAATGAAAAACTGTTTTTT
CDR3 protein: CASTSLLGLLNEKLFF

clone size: -
D gene: TRBD1
J gene: TRBJ2-6
V gene: TRBV14
CDR3 DNA: TGTGCCAGCAGCAGAGCAGGGACAGTTGTATCGACCTCCTCTGGGGCCAACGTCCTGACTTTC
CDR3 protein: CASSRAGTVVSTSSGANVLTF

clone size: -
D gene: TRBD2
J gene: TRBJ2-3
V gene: TRBV6-1
CDR3 DNA: TGTGCCACCCGCGGGGGAGGGGATACGCAGTATTTT
CDR3 protein: CATRGGGDTQYF

clone size: -
D gene: -
J gene: TRBJ1-2
V gene: TRBV9
CDR3 DNA: TGTGCCAGCAGCCCCCGGAGAGGAGGTGGCTACACCTTC
CDR3 protein: CASSPRRGGGYTF

clone size: -
D gene: -
J gene: TRBJ2-2
V gene: TRBV7-2
CDR3 DNA: TGTGCCAGCAGCTTGGGGGGGCAAAACACCGGGGAGCTGTTTTTT
CDR3 protein: CASSLGGQNTGELFF

clone size: -
D gene: -
J gene: TRBJ2-1
V gene: TRBV7-8
CDR3 DNA: TGTGCCAGCAGCTTAGATTGGGGGGGGCCCACCCCTAACAATGAGCAGTTCTTC
CDR3 protein: CASSLDWGGPTPNNEQFF

clone size: -
D gene: -
J gene: TRBJ1-6
V gene: TRBV6-5
CDR3 DNA: TGTGCCAGCAGTTATTATTTTAACAGGGAGAATTCACCCCTCCACTTT
CDR3 protein: CASSYYFNRENSPLHF

clone size: -
D gene: TRBD2
J gene: TRBJ2-5
V gene: TRBV9
CDR3 DNA: TGTGCCAGCAGTATAGCGGGTCAAGAGACCCAGTACTTC
CDR3 protein: CASSIAGQETQYF

clone size: -
D gene: -
J gene: TRBJ1-4
V gene: TRBV10-1
CDR3 DNA: TGCGCCAACGACAACAGGGACGAAAAACTGTTTTTT
CDR3 protein: CANDNRDEKLFF